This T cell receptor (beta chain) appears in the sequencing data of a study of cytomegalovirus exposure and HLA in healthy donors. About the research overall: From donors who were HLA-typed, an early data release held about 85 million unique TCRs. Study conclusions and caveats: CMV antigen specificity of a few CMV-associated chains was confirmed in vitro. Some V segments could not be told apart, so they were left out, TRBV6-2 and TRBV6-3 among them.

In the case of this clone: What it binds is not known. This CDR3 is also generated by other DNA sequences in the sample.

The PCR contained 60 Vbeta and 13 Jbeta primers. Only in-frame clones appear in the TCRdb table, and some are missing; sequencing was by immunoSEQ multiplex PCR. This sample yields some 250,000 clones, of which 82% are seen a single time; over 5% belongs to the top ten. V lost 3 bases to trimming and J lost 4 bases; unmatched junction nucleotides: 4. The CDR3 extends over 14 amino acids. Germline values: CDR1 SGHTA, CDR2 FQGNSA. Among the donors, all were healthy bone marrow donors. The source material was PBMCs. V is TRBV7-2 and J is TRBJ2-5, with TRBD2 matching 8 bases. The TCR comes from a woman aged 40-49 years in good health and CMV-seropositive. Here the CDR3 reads CASSLGAGGETQYF. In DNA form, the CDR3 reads TGTGCCAGCAGCTTGGGGGCGGGGGGAGAGACCCAGTACTTC.